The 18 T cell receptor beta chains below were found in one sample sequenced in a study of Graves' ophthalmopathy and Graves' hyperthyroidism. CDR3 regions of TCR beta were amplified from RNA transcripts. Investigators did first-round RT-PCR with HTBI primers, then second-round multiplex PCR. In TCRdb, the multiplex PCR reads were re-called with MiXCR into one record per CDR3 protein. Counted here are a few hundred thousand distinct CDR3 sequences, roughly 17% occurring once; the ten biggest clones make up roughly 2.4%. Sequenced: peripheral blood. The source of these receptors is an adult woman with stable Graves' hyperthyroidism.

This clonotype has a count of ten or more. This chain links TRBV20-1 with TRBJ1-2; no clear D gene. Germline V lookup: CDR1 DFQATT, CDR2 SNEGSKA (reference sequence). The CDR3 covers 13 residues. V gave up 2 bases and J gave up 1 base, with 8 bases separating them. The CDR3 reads CSARPTHNYGYTF. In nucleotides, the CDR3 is TGCAGTGCTAGACCGACACATAACTATGGCTACACCTTC.

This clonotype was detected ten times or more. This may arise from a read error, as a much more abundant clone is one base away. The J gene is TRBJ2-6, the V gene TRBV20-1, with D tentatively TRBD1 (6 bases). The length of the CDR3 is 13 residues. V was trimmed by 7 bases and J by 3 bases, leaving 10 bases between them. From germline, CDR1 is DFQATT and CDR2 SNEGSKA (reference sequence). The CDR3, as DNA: TGCAGTGTTAAGGGGGATGGGGCCAACGTCCTGACTTTC. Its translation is CSVKGDGANVLTF.

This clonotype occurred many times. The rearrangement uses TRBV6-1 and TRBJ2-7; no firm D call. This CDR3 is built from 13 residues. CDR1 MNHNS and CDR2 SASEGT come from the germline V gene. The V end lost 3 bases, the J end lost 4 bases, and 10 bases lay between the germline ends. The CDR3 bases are TGTGCCAGCAGTGAGGGAATGGGTTACGAGCAGTACTTC. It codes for CASSEGMGYEQYF.

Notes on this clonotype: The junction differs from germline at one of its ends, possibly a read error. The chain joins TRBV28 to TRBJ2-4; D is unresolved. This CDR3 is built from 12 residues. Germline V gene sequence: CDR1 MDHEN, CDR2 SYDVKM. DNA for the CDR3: TGTGCCAGCAGTTCACCGGCTACCATTAAGTACTTC. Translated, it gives CASSSPATIKYF.

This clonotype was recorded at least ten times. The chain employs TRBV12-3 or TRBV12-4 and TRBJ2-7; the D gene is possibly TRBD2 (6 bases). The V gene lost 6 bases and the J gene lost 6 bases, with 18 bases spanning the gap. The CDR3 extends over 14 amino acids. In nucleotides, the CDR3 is TGTGCCAGCAGCCCTCCGATAAAGGGAGGCGAGCAGTACTTC. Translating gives CASSPPIKGGEQYF.

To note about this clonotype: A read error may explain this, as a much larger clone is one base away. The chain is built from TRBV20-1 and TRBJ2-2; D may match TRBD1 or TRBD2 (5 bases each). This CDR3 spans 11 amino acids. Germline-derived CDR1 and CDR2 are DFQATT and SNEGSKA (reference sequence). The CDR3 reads CSAWGLGEPFF. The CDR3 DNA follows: TGCAGTGCCTGGGGCCTCGGGGAGCCGTTTTTT.

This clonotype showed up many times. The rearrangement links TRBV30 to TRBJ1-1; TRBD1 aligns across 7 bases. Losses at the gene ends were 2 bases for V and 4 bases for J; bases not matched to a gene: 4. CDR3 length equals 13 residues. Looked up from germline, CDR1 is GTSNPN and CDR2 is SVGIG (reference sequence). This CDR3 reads CAWSMDRITEAFF. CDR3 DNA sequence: TGTGCCTGGAGTATGGACAGGATCACTGAAGCTTTCTTT.

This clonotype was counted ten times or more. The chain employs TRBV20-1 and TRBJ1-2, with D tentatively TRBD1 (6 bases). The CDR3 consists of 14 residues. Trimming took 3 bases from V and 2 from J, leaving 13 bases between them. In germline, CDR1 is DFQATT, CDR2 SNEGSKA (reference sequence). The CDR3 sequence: CSASGGAANYGYTF. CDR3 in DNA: TGCAGTGCTAGTGGGGGGGCGGCCAACTATGGCTACACCTTC.

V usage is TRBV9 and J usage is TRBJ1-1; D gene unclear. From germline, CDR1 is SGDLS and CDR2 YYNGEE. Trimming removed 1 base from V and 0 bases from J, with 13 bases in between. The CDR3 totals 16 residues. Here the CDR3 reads CASSVSPFPMNTEAFF. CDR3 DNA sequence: TGTGCCAGCAGCGTATCACCGTTTCCCATGAACACTGAAGCTTTCTTT.

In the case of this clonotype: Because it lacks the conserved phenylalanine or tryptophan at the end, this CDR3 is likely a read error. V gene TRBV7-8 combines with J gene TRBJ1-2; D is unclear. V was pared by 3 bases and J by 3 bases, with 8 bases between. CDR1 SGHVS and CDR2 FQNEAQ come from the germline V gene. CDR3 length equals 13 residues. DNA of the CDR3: TGTGCCAGCAGCTTGGGCCAACACTATGGCTACACCCTC. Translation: CASSLGQHYGYTL.

The CDR3 loop reads CASSHQGVKTEAFF. As DNA, the CDR3 is TGTGCCAGCAGCCACCAGGGGGTTAAGACTGAAGCTTTCTTT. The chain links TRBV3-1 to TRBJ1-1, with 7 bases matching TRBD1. Germline loops: CDR1 LGHDT, CDR2 YNNKEL (reference sequence). With 3 bases clipped from V and 5 bases from J, the junction kept 6 bases outside the gene matches. This CDR3 spans 14 amino acids.

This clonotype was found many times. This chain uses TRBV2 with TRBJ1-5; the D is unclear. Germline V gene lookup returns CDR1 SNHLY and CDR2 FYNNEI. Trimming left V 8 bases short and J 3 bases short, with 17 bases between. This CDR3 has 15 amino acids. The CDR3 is CASRSLDGNNQPQHF. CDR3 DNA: TGTGCCAGCCGATCCTTGGACGGGAACAATCAGCCCCAGCATTTT.

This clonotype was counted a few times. This chain's CDR3 is CASSQAAAGSGNTIYF. CDR3 in DNA: TGCGCCAGCAGCCAAGCAGCCGCAGGCTCTGGAAACACCATATATTTT. This chain links TRBV4-3 with TRBJ1-3; no clear D. The germline CDR1 and CDR2 sequences are LGHNA and YSLEER. Trimming removed 1 base from V and 0 bases from J, with 10 bases in between. This CDR3 spans 16 amino acids.

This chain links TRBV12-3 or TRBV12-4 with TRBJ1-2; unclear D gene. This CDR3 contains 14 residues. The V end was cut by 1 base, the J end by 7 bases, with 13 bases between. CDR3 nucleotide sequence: TGTGCCAGCAGTTTAGGGCAGGTTGGACGTGGCTACACCTTC. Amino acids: CASSLGQVGRGYTF.

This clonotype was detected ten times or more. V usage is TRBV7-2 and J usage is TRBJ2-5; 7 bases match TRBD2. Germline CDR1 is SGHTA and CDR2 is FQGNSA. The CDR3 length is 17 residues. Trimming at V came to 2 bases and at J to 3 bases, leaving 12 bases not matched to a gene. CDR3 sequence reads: CASSLRSPLAAKETQYF. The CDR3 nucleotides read TGTGCCAGCAGCTTAAGGTCTCCTCTAGCGGCGAAAGAGACCCAGTACTTC.

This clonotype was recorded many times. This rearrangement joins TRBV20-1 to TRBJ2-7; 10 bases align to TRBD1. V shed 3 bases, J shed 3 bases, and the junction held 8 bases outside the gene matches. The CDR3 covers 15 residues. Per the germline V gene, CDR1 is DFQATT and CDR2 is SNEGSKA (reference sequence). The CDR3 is CSARADRGLDYEQYF. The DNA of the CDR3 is TGCAGTGCTAGGGCCGACAGGGGGCTCGACTACGAGCAGTACTTC.

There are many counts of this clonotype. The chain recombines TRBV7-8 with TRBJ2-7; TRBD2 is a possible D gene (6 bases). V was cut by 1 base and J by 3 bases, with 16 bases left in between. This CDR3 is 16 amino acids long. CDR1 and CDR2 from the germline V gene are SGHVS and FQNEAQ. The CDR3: CASSLGTGTVRYEQYF. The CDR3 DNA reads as TGTGCCAGCAGCTTAGGGACCGGGACTGTACGCTACGAGCAGTACTTC.

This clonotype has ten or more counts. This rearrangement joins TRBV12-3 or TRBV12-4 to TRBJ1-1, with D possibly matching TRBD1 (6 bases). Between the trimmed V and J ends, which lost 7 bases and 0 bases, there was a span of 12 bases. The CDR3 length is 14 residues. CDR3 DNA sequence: TGTGCCAGCACTACAGGGTTTTTGAACACTGAAGCTTTCTTT. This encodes CASTTGFLNTEAFF.